This T cell receptor beta chain was observed in a study of response to subunit inactivated influenza vaccine. TCRdb redid the calling of the RT-PCR reads with MiXCR, one entry per CDR3 protein. The profile shows more than 700,000 distinct CDR3 sequences, about 20% of them singletons. This clonotype was counted at least ten times. Its antigen remains unknown. Notes on the study in general: Seasonal influenza vaccination, on each occasion, was suggested by the authors to recruit few new T cells.

This TCR was sampled from a man aged 45 to 65 who received an inactivated influenza vaccine. The specimen comprised PBMCs from blood, sampled approximately 5 days after vaccination.

CDR3 residues: CSARGSGGASDTQYF. CDR3 nucleotides: TGCAGTGCTAGAGGGAGCGGGGGGGCCTCAGATACGCAGTATTTT. The chain has TRBV20-1 and TRBJ2-3; 10 bases map to TRBD2. This CDR3 comprises 15 residues. Germline values: CDR1 DFQATT, CDR2 SNEGSKA (reference sequence). Losses at the gene ends were 1 base for V and 4 bases for J; bases not matched to a gene: 5.